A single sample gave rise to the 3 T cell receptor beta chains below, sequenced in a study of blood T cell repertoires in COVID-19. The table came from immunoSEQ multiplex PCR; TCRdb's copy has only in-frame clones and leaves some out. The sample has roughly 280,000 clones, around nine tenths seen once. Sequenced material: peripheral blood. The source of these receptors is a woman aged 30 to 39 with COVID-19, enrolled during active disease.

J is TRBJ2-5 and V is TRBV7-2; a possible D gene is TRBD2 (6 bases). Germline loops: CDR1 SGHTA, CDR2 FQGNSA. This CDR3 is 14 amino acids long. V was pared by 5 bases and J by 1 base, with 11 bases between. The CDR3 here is CASSVLAGQETQYF. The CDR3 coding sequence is TGTGCCAGCAGCGTACTAGCAGGCCAAGAGACCCAGTACTTC.

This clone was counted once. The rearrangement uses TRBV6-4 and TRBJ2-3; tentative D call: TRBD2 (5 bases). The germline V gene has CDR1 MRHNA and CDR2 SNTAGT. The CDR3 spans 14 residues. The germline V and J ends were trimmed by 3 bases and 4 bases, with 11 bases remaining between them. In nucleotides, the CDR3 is TGTGCCAGCAGTGAGTTCGGGGAAGCAGATACGCAGTATTTT. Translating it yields CASSEFGEADTQYF.

CDR3 amino acids: CATEGAGESEAFF. CDR3 coding DNA: TGTGCCACCGAGGGGGCAGGGGAATCTGAAGCTTTCTTT. The chain is built from TRBV28 and TRBJ1-1, with 7 positions matching TRBD1. Germline CDR1 is MDHEN and CDR2 is SYDVKM. The CDR3 is 13 residues long. Trimming removed 10 bases from V and 6 bases from J; junction bases left unmatched: 11.